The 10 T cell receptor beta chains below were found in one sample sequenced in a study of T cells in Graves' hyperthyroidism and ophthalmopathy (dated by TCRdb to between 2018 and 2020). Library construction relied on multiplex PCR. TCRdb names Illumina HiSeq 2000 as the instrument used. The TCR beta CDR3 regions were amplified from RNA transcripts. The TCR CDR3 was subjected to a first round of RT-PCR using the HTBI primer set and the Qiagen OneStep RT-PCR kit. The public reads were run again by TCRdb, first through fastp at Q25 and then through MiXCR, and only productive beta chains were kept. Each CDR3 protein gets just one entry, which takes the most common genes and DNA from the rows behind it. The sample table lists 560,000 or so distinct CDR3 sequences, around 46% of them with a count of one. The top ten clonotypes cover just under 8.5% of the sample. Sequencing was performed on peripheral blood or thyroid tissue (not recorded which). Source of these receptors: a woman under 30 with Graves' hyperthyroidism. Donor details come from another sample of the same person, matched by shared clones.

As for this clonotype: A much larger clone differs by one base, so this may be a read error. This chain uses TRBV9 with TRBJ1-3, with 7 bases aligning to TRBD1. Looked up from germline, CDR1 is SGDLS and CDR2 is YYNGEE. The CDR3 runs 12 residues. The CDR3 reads CASSVQGDTTYF. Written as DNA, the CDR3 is TGTGCCAGCAGCGTACAGGGGGACACCACATATTTT.

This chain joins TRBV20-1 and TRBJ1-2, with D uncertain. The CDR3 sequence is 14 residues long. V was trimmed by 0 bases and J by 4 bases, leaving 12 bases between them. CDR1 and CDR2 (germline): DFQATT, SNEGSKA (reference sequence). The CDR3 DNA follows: TGCAGTGCTAGAGATCTAGCGGGAGGCTATGGCTACACCTTC. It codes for CSARDLAGGYGYTF.

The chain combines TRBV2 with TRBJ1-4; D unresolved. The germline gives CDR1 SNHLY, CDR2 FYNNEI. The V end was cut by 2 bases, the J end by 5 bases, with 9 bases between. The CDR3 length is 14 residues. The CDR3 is CASSEPPGNEKLFF. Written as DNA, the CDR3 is TGTGCCAGCAGTGAACCCCCGGGAAATGAAAAACTGTTTTTT.

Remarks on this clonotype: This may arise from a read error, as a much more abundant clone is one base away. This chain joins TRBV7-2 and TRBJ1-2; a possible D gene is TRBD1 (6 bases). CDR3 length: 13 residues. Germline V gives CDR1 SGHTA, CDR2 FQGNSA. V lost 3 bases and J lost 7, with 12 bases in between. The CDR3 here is CASSFPGAGGYTF. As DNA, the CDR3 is TGTGCCAGCAGCTTCCCGGGGGCGGGTGGCTACACCTTC.

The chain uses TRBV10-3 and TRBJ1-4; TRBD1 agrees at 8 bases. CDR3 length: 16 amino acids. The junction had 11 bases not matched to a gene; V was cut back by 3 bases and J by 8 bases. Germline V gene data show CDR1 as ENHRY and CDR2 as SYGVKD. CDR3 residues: CAISDPPGTGTEKLFF. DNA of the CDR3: TGTGCCATCAGTGACCCCCCTGGGACAGGCACCGAAAAACTGTTTTTT.

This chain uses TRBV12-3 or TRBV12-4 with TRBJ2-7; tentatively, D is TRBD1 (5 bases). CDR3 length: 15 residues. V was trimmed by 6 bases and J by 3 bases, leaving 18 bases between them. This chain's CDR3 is CASSESRQGSYEQYF. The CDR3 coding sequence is TGTGCCAGCAGCGAAAGTCGGCAGGGTAGCTACGAGCAGTACTTC.

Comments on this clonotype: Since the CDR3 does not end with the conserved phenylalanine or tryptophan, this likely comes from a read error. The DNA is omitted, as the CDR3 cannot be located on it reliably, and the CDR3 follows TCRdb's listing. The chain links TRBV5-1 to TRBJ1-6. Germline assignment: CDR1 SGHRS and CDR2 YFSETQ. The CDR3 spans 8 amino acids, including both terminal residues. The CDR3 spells CASSLAMQ.

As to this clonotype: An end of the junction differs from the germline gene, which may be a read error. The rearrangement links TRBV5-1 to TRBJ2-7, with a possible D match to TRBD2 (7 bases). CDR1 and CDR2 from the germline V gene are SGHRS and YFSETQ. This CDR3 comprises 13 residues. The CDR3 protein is CASRRGRGYEQYF. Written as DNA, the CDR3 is TGTGCCAGCAGAAGGGGGAGGGGCTACGAGCAGTACTTC.

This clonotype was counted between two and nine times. CDR3 DNA sequence: TGTGCCAGCAGCCCCGCGGGAGTGAACACTGAAGCTTTCTTT. It specifies CASSPAGVNTEAFF. The V and J genes are TRBV7-8 and TRBJ1-1; no firm D call. V dropped 5 bases and J dropped 0 bases, with 10 bases sitting between them. The CDR3 has 14 amino acids. Germline values: CDR1 SGHVS, CDR2 FQNEAQ.

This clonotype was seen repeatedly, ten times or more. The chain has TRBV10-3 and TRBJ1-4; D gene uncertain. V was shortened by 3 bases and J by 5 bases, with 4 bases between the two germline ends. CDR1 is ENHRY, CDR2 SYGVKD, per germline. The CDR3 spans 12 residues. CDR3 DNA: TGTGCCATCAGTGATGAGAATGAAAAACTGTTTTTT. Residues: CAISDENEKLFF.